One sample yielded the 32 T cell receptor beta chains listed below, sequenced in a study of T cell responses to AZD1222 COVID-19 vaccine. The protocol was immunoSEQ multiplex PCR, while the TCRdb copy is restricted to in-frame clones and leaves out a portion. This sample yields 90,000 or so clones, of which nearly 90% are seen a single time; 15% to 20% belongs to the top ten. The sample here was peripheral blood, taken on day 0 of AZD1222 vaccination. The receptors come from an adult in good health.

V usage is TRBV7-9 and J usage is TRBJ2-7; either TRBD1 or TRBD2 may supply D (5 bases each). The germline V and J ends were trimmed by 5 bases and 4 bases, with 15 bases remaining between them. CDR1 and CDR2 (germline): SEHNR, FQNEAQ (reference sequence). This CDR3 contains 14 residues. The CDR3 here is CASSPDGGPYEQYF. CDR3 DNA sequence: TGTGCCAGCAGCCCCGATGGGGGACCTTACGAGCAGTACTTC. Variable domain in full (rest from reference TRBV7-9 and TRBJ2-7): DTGVSQNPRHKITKRGQNVTFRCDPISEHNRLYWYRQTLGQGPEFLTYFQNEAQLEKSRLLSDRFSAERPKGSFSTLEIQRTEQGDSAMYLCASSPDGGPYEQYFGPGTRLTVT.

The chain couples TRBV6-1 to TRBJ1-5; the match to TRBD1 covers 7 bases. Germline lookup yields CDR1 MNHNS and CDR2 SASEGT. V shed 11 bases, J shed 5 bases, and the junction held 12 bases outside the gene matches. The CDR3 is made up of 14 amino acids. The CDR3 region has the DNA TGTGCCCTCGTCAAGGGGGCGGGCTATCAGCCCCAGCATTTT. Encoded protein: CALVKGAGYQPQHF.

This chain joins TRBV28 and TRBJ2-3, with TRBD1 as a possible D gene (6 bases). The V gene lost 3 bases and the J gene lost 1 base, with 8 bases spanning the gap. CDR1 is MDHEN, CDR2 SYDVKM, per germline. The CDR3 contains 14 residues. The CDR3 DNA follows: TGTGCCAGCAGTTTCTGGGGGCGCACAGATACGCAGTATTTT. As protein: CASSFWGRTDTQYF.

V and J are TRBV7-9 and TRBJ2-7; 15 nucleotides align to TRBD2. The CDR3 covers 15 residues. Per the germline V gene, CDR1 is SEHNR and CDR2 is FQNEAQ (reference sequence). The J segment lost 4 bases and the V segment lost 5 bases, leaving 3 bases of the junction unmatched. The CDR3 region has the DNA TGTGCCAGCAGCCCTGGGACTAGCGGGGGGTACGAGCAGTACTTC. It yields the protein CASSPGTSGGYEQYF.

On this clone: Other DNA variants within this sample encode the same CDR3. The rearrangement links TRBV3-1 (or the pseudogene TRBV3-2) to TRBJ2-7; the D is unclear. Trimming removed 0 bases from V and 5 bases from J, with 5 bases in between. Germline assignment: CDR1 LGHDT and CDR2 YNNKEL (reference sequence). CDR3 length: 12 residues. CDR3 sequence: CASSQDPDEQYF. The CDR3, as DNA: TGTGCCAGCAGCCAAGATCCGGACGAGCAGTACTTC.

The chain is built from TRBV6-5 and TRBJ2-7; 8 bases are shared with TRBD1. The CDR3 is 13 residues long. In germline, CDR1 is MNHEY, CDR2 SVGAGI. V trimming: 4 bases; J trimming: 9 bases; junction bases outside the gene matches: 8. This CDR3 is CASSSQDRVGQYF. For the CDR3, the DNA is TGTGCCAGCAGTTCCCAGGACAGGGTAGGGCAGTACTTC.

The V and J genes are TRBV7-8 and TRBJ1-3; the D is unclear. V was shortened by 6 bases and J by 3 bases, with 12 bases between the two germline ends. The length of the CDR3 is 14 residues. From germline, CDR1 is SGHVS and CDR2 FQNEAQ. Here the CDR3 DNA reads TGTGCCAGCAGTCCTCTCGGTGGTGGAAACACCATATATTTT. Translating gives CASSPLGGGNTIYF.

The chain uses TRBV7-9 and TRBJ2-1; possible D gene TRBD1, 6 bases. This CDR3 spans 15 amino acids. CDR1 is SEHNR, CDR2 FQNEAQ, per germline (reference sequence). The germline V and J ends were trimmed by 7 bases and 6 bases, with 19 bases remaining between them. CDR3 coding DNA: TGTGCCAGCATCGCTACAGGGCTTCCCGGCAATGAGCAGTTCTTC. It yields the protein CASIATGLPGNEQFF.

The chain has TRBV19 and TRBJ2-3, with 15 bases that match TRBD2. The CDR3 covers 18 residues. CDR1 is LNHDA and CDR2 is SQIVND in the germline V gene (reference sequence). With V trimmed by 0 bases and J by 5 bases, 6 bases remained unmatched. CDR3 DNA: TGTGCCAGTAGTATAGAAGGACTAGCGGGGGGGCCAAGAGATACGCAGTATTTT. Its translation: CASSIEGLAGGPRDTQYF.

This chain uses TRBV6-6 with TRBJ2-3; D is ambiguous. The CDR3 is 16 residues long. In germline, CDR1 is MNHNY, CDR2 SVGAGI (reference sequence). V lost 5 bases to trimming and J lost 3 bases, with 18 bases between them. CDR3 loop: CASSRQAPALTDTQYF. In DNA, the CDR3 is TGTGCCAGCAGTCGGCAGGCCCCGGCTTTAACAGATACGCAGTATTTT.

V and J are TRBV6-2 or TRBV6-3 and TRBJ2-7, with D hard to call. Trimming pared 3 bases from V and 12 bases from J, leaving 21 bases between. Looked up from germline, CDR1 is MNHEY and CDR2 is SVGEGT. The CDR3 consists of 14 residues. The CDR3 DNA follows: TGTGCCAGCAGTTATCGGACCAGTAGCTCCCCTCTGTACTTC. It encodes CASSYRTSSSPLYF.

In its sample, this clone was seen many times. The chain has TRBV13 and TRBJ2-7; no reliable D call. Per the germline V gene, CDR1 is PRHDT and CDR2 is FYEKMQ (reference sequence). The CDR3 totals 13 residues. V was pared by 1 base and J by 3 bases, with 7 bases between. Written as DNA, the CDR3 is TGTGCCAGCAGCTTAGCCTCCCGCTACGAGCAGTACTTC. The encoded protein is CASSLASRYEQYF.

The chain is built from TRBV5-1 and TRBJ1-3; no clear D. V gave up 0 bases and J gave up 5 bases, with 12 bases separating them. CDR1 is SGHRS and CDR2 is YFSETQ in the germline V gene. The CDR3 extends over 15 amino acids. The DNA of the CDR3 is TGCGCCAGCAGCTTGGAGCAGACCCAACGAAACACCATATATTTT. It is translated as CASSLEQTQRNTIYF. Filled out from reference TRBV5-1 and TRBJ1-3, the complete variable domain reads KAGVTQTPRYLIKTRGQQVTLSCSPISGHRSVSWYQQTPGQGLQFLFEYFSETQRNKGNFPGRFSGRQFSNSRSEMNVSTLELGDSALYLCASSLEQTQRNTIYFGEGSWLTVV.

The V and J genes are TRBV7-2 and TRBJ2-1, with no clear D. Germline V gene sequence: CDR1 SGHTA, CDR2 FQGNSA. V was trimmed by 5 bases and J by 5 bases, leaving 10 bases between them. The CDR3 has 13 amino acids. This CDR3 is CASSVSLNNEQFF. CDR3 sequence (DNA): TGTGCCAGCAGCGTTAGTCTCAACAATGAGCAGTTCTTC.

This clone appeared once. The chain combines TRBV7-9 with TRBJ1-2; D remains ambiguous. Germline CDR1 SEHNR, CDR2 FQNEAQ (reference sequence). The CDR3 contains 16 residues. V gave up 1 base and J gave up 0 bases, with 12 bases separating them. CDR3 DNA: TGTGCCAGCAGCTTAGAAGAGGCCCAAGCTAACTATGGCTACACCTTC. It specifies CASSLEEAQANYGYTF.

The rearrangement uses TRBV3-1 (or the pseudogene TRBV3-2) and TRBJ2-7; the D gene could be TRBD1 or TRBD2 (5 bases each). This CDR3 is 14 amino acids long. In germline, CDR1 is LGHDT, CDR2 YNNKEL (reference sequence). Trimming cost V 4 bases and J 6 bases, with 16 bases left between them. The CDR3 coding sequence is TGTGCCAGCAGCCCAATGTCGTTCGGGGCCGAGCAGTACTTC. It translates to CASSPMSFGAEQYF.

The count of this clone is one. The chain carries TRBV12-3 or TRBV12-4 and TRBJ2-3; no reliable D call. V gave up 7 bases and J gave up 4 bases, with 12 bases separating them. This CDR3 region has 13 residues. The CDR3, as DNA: TGTGCCAGCACCCCGTTCGGCCCAGATACGCAGTATTTT. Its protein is CASTPFGPDTQYF.

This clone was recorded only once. The CDR3 region has the DNA TGTGCCATCAGTGAGTCCCTATTTGAAGCTTTCTTT. This encodes CAISESLFEAFF. This chain connects TRBV10-3 to TRBJ1-1; D not resolved. The V and J ends lost 0 bases and 7 bases respectively, with 6 bases between them. This CDR3 is 12 amino acids long. Germline CDR1 ENHRY, CDR2 SYGVKD.

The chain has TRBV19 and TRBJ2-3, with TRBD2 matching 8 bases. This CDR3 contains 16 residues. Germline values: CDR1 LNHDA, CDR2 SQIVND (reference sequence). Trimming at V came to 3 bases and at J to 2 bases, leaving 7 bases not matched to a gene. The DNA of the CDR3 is TGTGCCAGTAGTATTATGTGGACTAGCCCCACAGATACGCAGTATTTT. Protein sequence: CASSIMWTSPTDTQYF.

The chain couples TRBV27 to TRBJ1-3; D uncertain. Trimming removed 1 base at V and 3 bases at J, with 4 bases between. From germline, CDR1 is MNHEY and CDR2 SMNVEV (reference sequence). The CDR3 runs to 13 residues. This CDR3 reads CASSLYIGNTIYF. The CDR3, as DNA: TGTGCCAGCAGTTTATACATTGGAAACACCATATATTTT.

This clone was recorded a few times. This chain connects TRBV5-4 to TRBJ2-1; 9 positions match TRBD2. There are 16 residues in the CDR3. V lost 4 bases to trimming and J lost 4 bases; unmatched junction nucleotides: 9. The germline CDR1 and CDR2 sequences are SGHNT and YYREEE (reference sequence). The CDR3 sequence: CASSPGGTSNYNEQFF. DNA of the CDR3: TGTGCCAGCAGCCCGGGGGGGACTAGCAATTACAATGAGCAGTTCTTC.

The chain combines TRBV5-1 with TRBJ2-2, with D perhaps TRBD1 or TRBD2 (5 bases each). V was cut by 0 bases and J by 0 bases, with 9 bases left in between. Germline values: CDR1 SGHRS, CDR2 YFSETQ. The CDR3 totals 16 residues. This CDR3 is CASSLVLGANTGELFF. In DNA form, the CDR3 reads TGCGCCAGCAGCTTGGTACTGGGGGCGAACACCGGGGAGCTGTTTTTT. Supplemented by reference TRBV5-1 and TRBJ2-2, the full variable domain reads KAGVTQTPRYLIKTRGQQVTLSCSPISGHRSVSWYQQTPGQGLQFLFEYFSETQRNKGNFPGRFSGRQFSNSRSEMNVSTLELGDSALYLCASSLVLGANTGELFFGEGSRLTVL.

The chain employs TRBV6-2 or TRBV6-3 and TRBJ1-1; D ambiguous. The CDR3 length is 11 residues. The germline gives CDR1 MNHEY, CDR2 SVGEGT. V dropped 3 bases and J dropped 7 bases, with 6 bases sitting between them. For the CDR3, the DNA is TGTGCCAGCAGTTATTGGGTTGAAGCTTTCTTT. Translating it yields CASSYWVEAFF.

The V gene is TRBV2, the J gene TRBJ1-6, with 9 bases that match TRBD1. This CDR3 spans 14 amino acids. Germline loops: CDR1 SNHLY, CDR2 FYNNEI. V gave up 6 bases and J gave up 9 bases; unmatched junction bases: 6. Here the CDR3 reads CASSLTGGGSPLHF. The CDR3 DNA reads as TGTGCCAGCAGCCTAACAGGGGGCGGTTCACCCCTCCACTTT.

The CDR3 spells CASSSNSYNEQFF. Here the CDR3 DNA reads TGTGCCAGCTCCAGCAACTCCTACAATGAGCAGTTCTTC. The chain couples TRBV6-5 to TRBJ2-1; D gene unclear. In germline, CDR1 is MNHEY, CDR2 SVGAGI. The CDR3 is made up of 13 amino acids. V was pared by 8 bases and J by 0 bases, with 8 bases between.

CDR3 sequence: CASSLLGFITDTQYF. As DNA, the CDR3 is TGCGCCAGCAGCTTACTGGGTTTTATCACAGATACGCAGTATTTT. The chain carries TRBV5-1 and TRBJ2-3; no definite D call. There are 15 residues in the CDR3. From germline, CDR1 is SGHRS and CDR2 YFSETQ. The germline V and J ends were trimmed by 2 bases and 2 bases, with 12 bases remaining between them.

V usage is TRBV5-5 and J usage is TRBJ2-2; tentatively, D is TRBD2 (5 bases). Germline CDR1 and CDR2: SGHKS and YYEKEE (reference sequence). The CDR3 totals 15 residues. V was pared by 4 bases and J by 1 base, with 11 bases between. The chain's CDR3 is CASSLGEMNTGELFF. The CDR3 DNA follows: TGTGCCAGCAGCCTTGGGGAGATGAACACCGGGGAGCTGTTTTTT.

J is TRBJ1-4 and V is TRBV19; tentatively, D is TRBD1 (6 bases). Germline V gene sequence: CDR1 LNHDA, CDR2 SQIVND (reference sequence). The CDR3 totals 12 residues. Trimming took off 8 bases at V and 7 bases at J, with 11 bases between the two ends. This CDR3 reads CASSDRSEKLFF. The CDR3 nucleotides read TGTGCCAGTTCGGACAGAAGTGAAAAACTGTTTTTT.

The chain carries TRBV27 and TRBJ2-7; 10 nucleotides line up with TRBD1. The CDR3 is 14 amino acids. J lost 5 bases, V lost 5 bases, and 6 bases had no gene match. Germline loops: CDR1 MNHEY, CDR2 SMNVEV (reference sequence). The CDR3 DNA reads TGTGCCAGCAGTCCCTGGGACAGGGGAGACGAGCAGTACTTC. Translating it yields CASSPWDRGDEQYF.

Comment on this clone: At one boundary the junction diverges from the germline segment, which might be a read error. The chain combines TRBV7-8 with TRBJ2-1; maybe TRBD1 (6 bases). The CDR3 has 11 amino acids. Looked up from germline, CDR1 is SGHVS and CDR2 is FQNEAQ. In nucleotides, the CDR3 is TGTGCCAGCAGATTAGGGGGTGAGCAGTTCTTC. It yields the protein CASRLGGEQFF.

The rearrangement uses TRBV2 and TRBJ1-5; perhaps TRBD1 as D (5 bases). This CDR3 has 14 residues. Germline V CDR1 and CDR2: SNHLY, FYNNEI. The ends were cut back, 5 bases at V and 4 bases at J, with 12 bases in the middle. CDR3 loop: CASSPRGSNQPQHF. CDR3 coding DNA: TGTGCCAGCAGTCCCCGGGGGTCGAATCAGCCCCAGCATTTT.

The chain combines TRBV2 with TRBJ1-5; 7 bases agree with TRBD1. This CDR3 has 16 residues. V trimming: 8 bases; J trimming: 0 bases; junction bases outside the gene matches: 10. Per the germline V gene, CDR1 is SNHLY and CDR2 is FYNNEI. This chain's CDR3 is CASSGARGYSNQPQHF. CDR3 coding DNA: TGTGCCAGCTCGGGGGCCAGGGGGTATAGCAATCAGCCCCAGCATTTT.